This is a list of T cell receptor beta chains from one sample in a study of blood T cells in healthy people across ages. Via MiXCR, TCRdb re-called the 5' RACE reads, giving one row per CDR3 protein. This table holds approximately 880,000 distinct CDR3 sequences, around 48% found once. Sequenced input: blood. Receptors were obtained from a young man in good health. The CDR3 runs from the conserved cysteine through the conserved F or W.

j_gene	v_gene	CDR3aa
TRBJ2-5	TRBV7-9	CASSSGQGVFAQYF
TRBJ1-1	TRBV11-1	CASSWKGRLNTGAFF
TRBJ2-7	TRBV3-1	CASSSGGSLYEQYF
TRBJ1-2	TRBV12-3/TRBV12-4	CASSLAATGLGYTF
TRBJ2-3	TRBV6-1	CASSESREDTQYF
TRBJ2-1	TRBV5-6	CASSLAGRRGINEQFF
TRBJ2-3	TRBV4-3	CASSQETGQGGTDTQYF
TRBJ2-2	TRBV29-1	CSVASGQGLTGELFF
TRBJ2-7	TRBV5-1	CASSPGTGGHYEQYF
TRBJ1-2	TRBV10-3	CAITQFGDGYTF
TRBJ1-4	TRBV3-1	CASSPRTDEKLFF
TRBJ1-4	TRBV6-5	CASSSGQVGEKLFF
-	TRBV9	CASSVVMGQGVETQYF
TRBJ1-4	TRBV30	CAWSIKTGGNEKLFF
TRBJ2-1	TRBV7-2	CASSLAGLVSPYNEQFF
TRBJ2-5	TRBV10-3	CAIGQETQYF
TRBJ2-3	TRBV14	CASSQELRGQATDTQYF
TRBJ2-3	TRBV20-1	CSARKRRDKFVTDTQYF
TRBJ2-5	TRBV5-1	CASSSQRGDGETQYF
TRBJ1-6	TRBV28	CASSLSTGAGSPLHF
TRBJ2-7	TRBV20-1	CSASRAGELYEQYF
TRBJ2-3	TRBV11-1	CASSPRTSGVQYF
TRBJ2-7	TRBV27	CASSFSQGANEQYF
TRBJ1-2	TRBV7-9	CASSLVLLVGAGYTF
TRBJ2-7	TRBV5-1	CASSFTAGGYYEQYF
TRBJ1-2	TRBV12-3/TRBV12-4	CASSLSQPFGYTF
TRBJ1-6	TRBV20-1	CSASIRAGNNSPLHF
TRBJ1-1	TRBV6-6	CASGAGGTEAFF
TRBJ2-7	TRBV15	CATSRDTRGNDEQYF
TRBJ1-2	TRBV20-1	CSARDSRNYGYTF
TRBJ1-5	TRBV7-2	CASSLRGYQPQHF
TRBJ1-3	TRBV27	CASSLSGRPGATNTIYF
TRBJ1-4	TRBV7-2	CASSFARGSSNEKLFF
TRBJ1-4	TRBV4-2	CASSQRRARATNEKLFF
TRBJ2-3	TRBV7-2	CASSQAIGDTQYF
TRBJ1-2	TRBV6-1	CASKAGTNYGYTF
TRBJ2-5	TRBV21-1	CATQKEQYF
TRBJ2-2	TRBV11-3	CASSEGQGITGELFF
TRBJ1-1	TRBV29-1	CSVIGTAAEAFF
TRBJ2-6	TRBV11-3	CASSFPRPSGANVLTF
TRBJ2-3	TRBV30	CAWSVLSGNTDTQYF
TRBJ2-1	TRBV27	CASMADGYYNEQFF
TRBJ2-1	TRBV5-6	CASSQNTIPFF
TRBJ2-7	TRBV20-1	CSARDLTGVEQYF
-	TRBV5-1	CASSDLAGAYEQYF
-	TRBV7-2	CASSSRGGRGEQYF
TRBJ2-7	TRBV20-1	CSASGTDSYEQYF
TRBJ2-4	TRBV13	CASSLRSTKNIQYF
TRBJ2-1	TRBV24-1	CATSDLPGPFSEQFF
TRBJ2-3	TRBV20-1	CSALSPAGRSTDTQYF